This T cell receptor beta chain was retrieved from a study of T cell responses to AZD1222 COVID-19 vaccine. Study-wide results and limits: Clonal diversity was possibly underestimated; the donors were predominantly white British and more often female.

Concerning this clone itself: Its antigen is currently unknown.

TCRdb's copy holds only in-frame clones and misses some; the assay was immunoSEQ multiplex PCR. The sample contains more than 95,000 clones, 82% of which appear only once. The source was peripheral blood, collected on day 0 of AZD1222 vaccination. This receptor was obtained from an adult in good health.

CDR3 in DNA: TGTGCCAGCAGCTCTCAGGGGGCTTTGAGTAATTCACCCCTCCACTTT. Protein product: CASSSQGALSNSPLHF. V and J are TRBV7-8 and TRBJ1-6; TRBD1 matches at 8 bases. The CDR3 runs to 16 residues. The J segment lost 6 bases and the V segment lost 4 bases, leaving 8 bases of the junction unmatched. Per germline, CDR1 SGHVS and CDR2 FQNEAQ.